Shown below are 2 T cell receptor beta chains from a single sample sequenced in a study of blood T cell repertoires in COVID-19 (dated by TCRdb to 2020 to 2022). The library was built by means of the immunoSEQ multiplex PCR assay. In its TCRdb copy, this immuneACCESS table keeps in-frame sequences only and misses some clones. Where compared with another copy, unresolved V genes explain less than half of these, and the others have no known cause. The sample table holds 85,000 to 130,000 clones, of which about nine tenths were seen once. Clones ranked in the top ten supply roughly 14% of the sample. Sequencing was carried out using peripheral blood. All receptors derive from a man in his fifties with acute or convalescent COVID-19.

The genes are TRBV14 and TRBJ2-3; tentative D call: TRBD1 (6 bases). The V gene's germline CDR1 is SGHDN and CDR2 FVKESK. Trimming left V 5 bases short and J 9 bases short, with 12 bases between. The CDR3 has 12 amino acids. CDR3 bases: TGTGCCAGCAGCTCCCAGGGGAGAACGCAGTATTTT. This translates into CASSSQGRTQYF.

This chain connects TRBV19 to TRBJ1-1; 7 bases are a match to TRBD1. V lost 7 bases to trimming and J lost 0 bases; unmatched junction nucleotides: 5. This CDR3 spans 14 amino acids. The germline gives CDR1 LNHDA, CDR2 SQIVND (reference sequence). CDR3 residues: CASMKGALNTEAFF. CDR3 bases: TGTGCCAGTATGAAGGGGGCCTTGAACACTGAAGCTTTCTTT.